This TCR beta chain derives from a study of blood T cell repertoires in COVID-19. Across the whole study: There were acute and convalescent COVID-19 samples, and they came from the United States, Italy and Spain. The analysed material was cDNA or gDNA that came from T cells, B-cell-depleted T cells, or PBMCs.

The authors' processing: Amplification of reference gene primers provided the estimated nucleated cell counts. Assay: immunoSEQ multiplex PCR; the TCRdb copy retains only in-frame clones and omits some. The DNA gave D and trimming, while V, J and clone size come from that table. The sample has some 100,000 clones; 81% are singletons. Germline V gene sequence: CDR1 MDHEN, CDR2 SYDVKM. This CDR3 has 15 residues. The V and J ends lost 5 bases and 4 bases, in that order; junction bases with no gene match: 3. The sequencing input was peripheral blood. This clonotype was sampled from a man between 60 and 70 years old with acute or convalescent COVID-19. The V gene is TRBV28, the J gene TRBJ1-6; the match to TRBD1 covers 9 bases. The chain's CDR3 is CASSRTGDYNSPLHF. Here the CDR3 DNA reads TGTGCCAGCAGTAGGACAGGGGATTATAATTCACCCCTCCACTTT.